The 11 T cell receptor beta chains reported below all come from one sample, sequenced in a study of shared clonotypes between healthy human individuals. Data came from immunoSEQ multiplex PCR; TCRdb stores just in-frame clones and leaves some out. Among some 2.1 million clones, around 93% were seen once, and the ten largest hold about 1.7%. Naive CD8 cells were CD45RO-negative, positively selected for CCR7, excluding terminally differentiated effector memory CD45RA+ cells. Sequenced material: naive CD8+ T cells from PBMCs. All receptors come from a young man in good health. Some clones in this sample may be carry-over from other donors' samples.

This chain joins TRBV19 and TRBJ2-5; tentatively, D is TRBD1 or TRBD2 (5 bases each). Trimming took off 4 bases at V and 2 bases at J, with 14 bases between the two ends. The CDR3 has 15 amino acids. CDR1 is LNHDA, CDR2 SQIVND, per germline (reference sequence). The CDR3 DNA reads as TGTGCCAGTAGTAGGTTTGGGGGAATTCAAGAGACCCAGTACTTC. Translating it yields CASSRFGGIQETQYF.

The chain uses TRBV5-8 and TRBJ2-4; TRBD1 is a possible D gene (5 bases). This CDR3 is 16 amino acids long. Germline V gives CDR1 SGHTS, CDR2 YDEGEE. V lost 0 bases, J lost 0 bases, and 10 bases lay in between. As DNA, the CDR3 is TGTGCCAGCAGCTTGGTTGTGGACATAGCCAAAAACATTCAGTACTTC. Translating gives CASSLVVDIAKNIQYF.

The chain recombines TRBV7-9 with TRBJ1-4; the match to TRBD1 covers 7 bases. CDR3 length: 18 residues. The germline CDR1 and CDR2 sequences are SEHNR and FQNEAQ (reference sequence). The J segment lost 1 base and the V segment lost 7 bases, leaving 15 bases of the junction unmatched. The CDR3 nucleotides read TGTGCCAGCACCTACGTTACCAGGGGGGAATTAACTAATGAAAAACTGTTTTTT. Translated, it gives CASTYVTRGELTNEKLFF.

The chain joins TRBV6-4 to TRBJ1-5, with D uncertain. In germline, CDR1 is MRHNA, CDR2 SNTAGT. V lost 6 bases and J lost 0, with 6 bases in between. The CDR3 runs 13 residues. CDR3 nucleotide sequence: TGTGCCAGCAGAGGATATAGCAATCAGCCCCAGCATTTT. This gives the protein CASRGYSNQPQHF.

This rearrangement joins TRBV11-2 to TRBJ2-5; unclear D gene. TRBJ2-7 explains the end of the DNA better; the J call may be wrong. Per germline, CDR1 SGHAT and CDR2 FQNNGV. CDR3 length: 13 residues. The CDR3 loop reads CASSLGTLGEQYF. In DNA, the CDR3 is TGTGCCAGCAGCTTAGGCACCCTCGGCGAGCAGTACTTC.

The rearrangement uses TRBV28 and TRBJ2-7, with D perhaps TRBD2 (5 bases). V gave up 2 bases and J gave up 2 bases, with 16 bases separating them. This CDR3 is 16 amino acids long. Germline CDR1 and CDR2: MDHEN and SYDVKM. CDR3 loop: CASSLVLKRKTYEQYF. DNA for the CDR3: TGTGCCAGCAGTTTAGTCCTCAAGCGGAAGACCTACGAGCAGTACTTC.

The chain is built from TRBV7-9 and TRBJ1-3, with D perhaps TRBD1 (5 bases). CDR1 is SEHNR, CDR2 FQNEAQ, per germline (reference sequence). Trimming stripped 7 bases from V and 6 bases from J, with 13 bases between. The CDR3 is made up of 13 amino acids. The CDR3 DNA sequence: TGTGCCAGCATCATTTGGGGGGAAAACACCATATATTTT. The encoded protein is CASIIWGENTIYF.

The chain joins TRBV11-2 to TRBJ2-2; TRBD1 might be the D (5 bases). CDR3 length: 12 amino acids. Germline CDR1 is SGHAT and CDR2 is FQNNGV. V shed 4 bases and J shed 7 bases, with 7 bases lying between them. CDR3 sequence: CASSSDSGELFF. CDR3 nucleotides: TGTGCCAGCAGCTCCGACAGCGGGGAGCTGTTTTTT.

This clone appeared a few times. The gene calls are TRBV7-2 and TRBJ2-1; 9 bases align to TRBD1. The CDR3 extends over 14 amino acids. Germline values: CDR1 SGHTA, CDR2 FQGNSA. The J segment lost 7 bases and the V segment lost 5 bases, leaving 6 bases of the junction unmatched. CDR3 nucleotide sequence: TGTGCCAGCAGCCCTTGGACAGGGGAGAATGAGCAGTTCTTC. This translates into CASSPWTGENEQFF.

The chain recombines TRBV19 with TRBJ2-5, with D possibly matching TRBD1 (6 bases). V was cut by 4 bases and J by 4 bases, with 16 bases left in between. This CDR3 has 15 residues. The germline V gene encodes CDR1 LNHDA and CDR2 SQIVND (reference sequence). Here the CDR3 DNA reads TGTGCCAGTAGTACCAGGACAGCTGCCCTAGAGACCCAGTACTTC. It yields the protein CASSTRTAALETQYF.

The V call is TRBV28, the J call TRBJ2-7; D is unresolved. Germline V gene lookup returns CDR1 MDHEN and CDR2 SYDVKM. The V and J ends lost 3 bases and 7 bases respectively, with 7 bases between them. The CDR3 is 11 amino acids. CDR3 in amino acids: CASSFSKEQYF. In DNA, the CDR3 is TGTGCCAGCAGTTTTAGCAAAGAGCAGTACTTC.